The entry below gives a single T cell receptor (beta chain) sequence along with its context. Authors' analysis steps: Nucleated cell number was recorded as an estimate derived from reference gene primer amplification. Sequencing was performed with immunoSEQ multiplex PCR; in TCRdb, only in-frame clones are kept and a portion is missing. Clonal size and the V and J genes are those of that table, whereas D and trimming came from the DNA. The sample carries approximately 100,000 clones, approximately 84% recorded once. CDR3 length: 16 residues. CDR1 and CDR2 from the germline V gene are LNHDA and SQIVND (reference sequence). V lost 3 bases and J lost 4, with 17 bases in between. The data were obtained in a study of blood T cell repertoires in COVID-19. Across the whole study: The United States, Italy and Spain provided the acute and convalescent COVID-19 samples.

The sequencing sample was made of peripheral blood. The V gene is TRBV19, the J gene TRBJ2-3; perhaps TRBD1 as D (5 bases). The receptor's source is a man aged 65 to 79 with acute or convalescent COVID-19. The CDR3 nucleotides are TGTGCCAGTAGTATTTGGACACCCTTGTCCGCAGATACGCAGTATTTT. This sequence encodes CASSIWTPLSADTQYF.